These 7 T cell receptor beta chains were sequenced from one sample in a study of beta chain features in type 1 diabetes. The whole isolated RNA underwent reverse transcription, so sequencing captured expressed TCRB transcripts. Profiled with immunoSEQ multiplex PCR; TCRdb holds only in-frame clones, not every one. The top ten clones hold about 0.42% of a sample with about 15,000 clones, approximately 55% of them seen once. The specimen was stem cell memory CD4+ T cells from blood. These receptors were collected from a woman younger than 30 in good health.

The chain combines TRBV5-1 with TRBJ1-5, with TRBD1 identical over 8 bases. V shed 0 bases, J shed 4 bases, and the junction held 3 bases outside the gene matches. Per germline, CDR1 SGHRS and CDR2 YFSETQ. This CDR3 spans 15 amino acids. CDR3 sequence: CASSLGTGRNQPQHF. The DNA for the CDR3 is TGCGCCAGCAGCTTGGGGACAGGGAGGAATCAGCCCCAGCATTTT.

The count of this clone is one. The V and J genes are TRBV5-1 and TRBJ2-7; 11 nucleotides align to TRBD1. The trim removed 4 bases at V and 3 bases at J, leaving 3 bases unmatched. Germline CDR1 reads SGHRS; CDR2 reads YFSETQ. CDR3 length equals 14 residues. The CDR3 sequence: CASSKGTGGYEQYF. The CDR3, as DNA: TGCGCCAGCAGCAAGGGGACAGGGGGCTACGAGCAGTACTTC.

The CDR3 DNA follows: TGTGCCTGGAACCCCCAGGGTCAAGCTAATGAAAAACTGTTTTTT. It is translated as CAWNPQGQANEKLFF. V and J are TRBV30 and TRBJ1-4, with D possibly being TRBD1 (5 bases). Deletions cut 4 bases from V and 3 bases from J, with 15 bases between. The CDR3 contains 15 residues. Germline CDR1 reads GTSNPN; CDR2 reads SVGIG (reference sequence).

This clone has only a few counts. The chain recombines TRBV9 with TRBJ2-1; D remains unclear. CDR1 SGDLS and CDR2 YYNGEE come from the germline V gene. The CDR3 spans 11 residues. Deletions cut 1 base from V and 9 bases from J, with 5 bases between. Here the CDR3 reads CASSVQVEQFF. CDR3 bases: TGTGCCAGCAGCGTACAGGTTGAGCAGTTCTTC.

This clone has a handful of counts. V gene TRBV27 combines with J gene TRBJ2-1, with D perhaps TRBD1 (5 bases). The CDR3 extends over 15 amino acids. Looked up from germline, CDR1 is MNHEY and CDR2 is SMNVEV (reference sequence). Trimming removed 5 bases at V and 8 bases at J, with 19 bases between. CDR3 sequence reads: CASSVTRNEGDEQFF. The CDR3 DNA sequence: TGTGCCAGCAGTGTCACAAGGAATGAAGGGGATGAGCAGTTCTTC.

This clone was observed a few times. The chain has TRBV11-2 and TRBJ2-7; 9 nucleotides line up with TRBD2. CDR1 is SGHAT, CDR2 FQNNGV, per germline. Germline trimming cut 4 bases from V and 3 bases from J; bases unmatched to any gene: 7. The CDR3 spans 15 residues. The CDR3 region is CASSSSAGGYYEQYF. CDR3 nucleotides: TGTGCCAGCAGCTCTTCAGCGGGAGGATACTACGAGCAGTACTTC.

The chain carries TRBV5-6 and TRBJ2-5; TRBD2 is a possible D gene (6 bases). The CDR3 covers 17 residues. Germline V gene lookup returns CDR1 SGHDT and CDR2 YYEEEE. V was trimmed by 3 bases and J by 4 bases, leaving 22 bases between them. CDR3 sequence: CASSYTFNTGVGETQYF. For the CDR3, the DNA is TGTGCCAGCAGCTATACGTTCAACACGGGGGTGGGAGAGACCCAGTACTTC.